The count of the clone carrying this TCR beta chain is one. The data belong to a study of control samples from healthy donors and cancer patients. Germline assignment: CDR1 KGHSH and CDR2 LQKENI. The CDR3 is 13 residues long. V dropped 3 bases and J dropped 6 bases, with 11 bases sitting between them. TCRdb's table, derived via immunoSEQ multiplex PCR, lists solely in-frame clones and lacks some. This table holds 85,000 to 100,000 clones, 82% found once. The TCR was taken from a man aged 55 to 70 in good health. This chain joins TRBV18 and TRBJ1-1; no clear D. Sequenced: blood. As DNA, the CDR3 is TGTGCCAGCTCACCCACGATCGAAGCTGAAGCTTTCTTT. Translated, it gives CASSPTIEAEAFF.